Each of the 29 T cell receptor beta chains below was sequenced from the same sample in a study of breast tumors, draining lymph nodes, adjacent tissues. MiXCR, applied by TCRdb to the multiplex PCR reads, yields one record per CDR3 protein. The sample yields 200,000 or so distinct CDR3 sequences, roughly 31% seen once. Axillary draining lymph nodes of breast cancer patients supplied the node samples. Sequencing was carried out using axillary lymph node tissue. All receptors come from a female donor with breast cancer. Some clones in this sample may be carry-over from other donors' samples.

On this clonotype: Sequence at one end of the junction differs from germline and may be a read error. CDR3 protein: CASSPSPGSTDTQYF. For the CDR3, the DNA is TGTGCTAGCAGCCCCAGCCCGGGGTCCACAGATACGCAGTATTTT. V gene TRBV7-7 combines with J gene TRBJ2-3; possible D gene TRBD2, 5 bases. The CDR3 is 15 amino acids. CDR1 is SSHAT and CDR2 is FNYEAQ in the germline V gene (reference sequence).

The table lists this clonotype with a few counts. A single base separates this from a much larger clone, so it may be a read error. This chain uses TRBV7-2 with TRBJ2-1; 10 bases are shared with TRBD1. Germline V gene lookup returns CDR1 SGHTA and CDR2 FQGNSA. The CDR3 is 14 residues long. The V segment lost 3 bases and the J segment 7 bases; nucleotides outside the gene matches: 3. CDR3 bases: TGTGCCAGCAGCTTGAGGACAGGGGGAAATGAGCAGTTCTTC. It is translated as CASSLRTGGNEQFF.

This chain joins TRBV5-1 and TRBJ2-2, with 12 bases fitting TRBD2. Trimming removed 0 bases from V and 6 bases from J; junction bases left unmatched: 3. Germline V lookup: CDR1 SGHRS, CDR2 YFSETQ. The CDR3 contains 16 residues. For the CDR3, the DNA is TGCGCCAGCAGCTTGGGGCCTAGCGGGGGGGCCGGGGAGCTGTTTTTT. Protein: CASSLGPSGGAGELFF.

This clonotype was found many times. V gene TRBV19 combines with J gene TRBJ2-2; 7 bases map to TRBD1. Per the germline V gene, CDR1 is LNHDA and CDR2 is SQIVND (reference sequence). The V segment lost 6 bases and the J segment 4 bases; nucleotides outside the gene matches: 5. CDR3 length: 14 residues. Here the CDR3 reads CASRGQSFTGELFF. CDR3 sequence (DNA): TGTGCCAGTAGGGGACAGAGTTTCACCGGGGAGCTGTTTTTT.

This clonotype was picked up many times. The junction and the germline gene differ at one end; a read error may be behind it. The gene calls are TRBV20-1 and TRBJ2-7; no definite D call. Germline V gives CDR1 DFQATT, CDR2 SNEGSKA (reference sequence). This CDR3 region has 13 residues. The CDR3 region has the DNA TGCAATGCTCAGGCCCCCGGCCACTACGAGCAGTACTTC. Its translation is CNAQAPGHYEQYF.

This clonotype was recorded many times. The rearrangement links TRBV7-9 to TRBJ2-2; the D is unclear. This CDR3 region has 13 residues. V was shortened by 6 bases and J by 4 bases, with 9 bases between the two germline ends. Germline loops: CDR1 SEHNR, CDR2 FQNEAQ (reference sequence). CDR3 sequence (DNA): TGTGCCAGCAGGGGTCACGGCACCGGGGAGCTGTTTTTT. Amino acids: CASRGHGTGELFF.

The rearrangement links TRBV7-3 to TRBJ1-5, with a tentative D call TRBD1 (6 bases). V lost 5 bases to trimming and J lost 0 bases, with 23 bases between them. The CDR3 is 19 amino acids. CDR1 and CDR2 (germline): SGHTA, FQGTGA. CDR3 residues: CASSLASGGAAYSNQPQHF. The CDR3 DNA is TGTGCCAGCAGCCTTGCTAGCGGGGGGGCCGCTTATAGCAATCAGCCCCAGCATTTT.

This clonotype was observed a handful of times. The chain employs TRBV3-1 and TRBJ2-7, with TRBD2 identical over 8 bases. The CDR3 runs 15 residues. Germline V lookup: CDR1 LGHDT, CDR2 YNNKEL (reference sequence). The V segment lost 0 bases and the J segment 2 bases; nucleotides outside the gene matches: 3. The CDR3 DNA sequence: TGTGCCAGCAGCCAAGAAACTAGCGGCCCCTACGAGCAGTACTTC. Translation gives CASSQETSGPYEQYF.

Turning to this clonotype: This may arise from a read error, as a much more abundant clone is one base away. This chain links TRBV5-1 with TRBJ2-7, with D possibly matching TRBD1 (6 bases). The V and J ends lost 0 bases and 13 bases respectively, with 14 bases between them. The CDR3 is made up of 12 amino acids. CDR1 is SGHRS, CDR2 YFSETQ, per germline. As DNA, the CDR3 is TGCGCCAGCAGCTTGGAAAAGGGGGAGAACTACTTC. Its translation: CASSLEKGENYF.

This clonotype occurred many times. The rearrangement links TRBV19 to TRBJ2-3; D might be TRBD1 or TRBD2, each matching 5 bases. The CDR3 is 15 residues long. CDR1 is LNHDA and CDR2 is SQIVND in the germline V gene (reference sequence). With 11 bases removed from V and 0 bases from J, the gap between germline ends came to 18 bases. CDR3 in amino acids: CACGAGGPSTDTQYF. CDR3 coding DNA: TGTGCCTGTGGGGCTGGGGGACCTAGCACAGATACGCAGTATTTT.

This clonotype appeared many times. This rearrangement joins TRBV12-3 or TRBV12-4 to TRBJ2-3; TRBD1 agrees at 8 bases. The ends lost 6 bases at V and 5 bases at J; junction bases unmatched: 16. This CDR3 region has 17 residues. The DNA for the CDR3 is TGTGCCAGCAGGTACCGGGACAGGCGCGCGACAGAAGATACGCAGTATTTT. It is translated as CASRYRDRRATEDTQYF.

This clonotype occurred many times. This chain uses TRBV25-1 with TRBJ2-3; 7 nucleotides agree with TRBD2. The CDR3 contains 16 residues. The V gene end was trimmed by 4 bases and the J gene end by 2 bases; junction bases not matched to a gene: 9. Germline CDR1 reads MGHDK; CDR2 reads SYGVNS. CDR3 protein: CASSALGGGFTDTQYF. The DNA of the CDR3 is TGTGCCAGCAGTGCCCTGGGCGGGGGATTCACAGATACGCAGTATTTT.

The table lists this clonotype with many counts. The chain links TRBV6-5 to TRBJ1-2; perhaps TRBD1 as D (6 bases). This CDR3 is 13 amino acids long. V lost 7 bases to trimming and J lost 2 bases, with 11 bases between them. CDR1 is MNHEY and CDR2 is SVGAGI in the germline V gene. The CDR3 region is CASMRTANYGYTF. CDR3 nucleotide sequence: TGTGCCAGCATGAGGACAGCCAACTATGGCTACACCTTC.

This clonotype was seen many times. This chain links TRBV7-8 with TRBJ2-1; TRBD2 matches at 16 bases. The trim removed 6 bases at V and 0 bases at J, leaving 11 bases unmatched. CDR3 size: 20 residues. Per germline, CDR1 SGHVS and CDR2 FQNEAQ. CDR3 residues: CASRLIPGLAGGSSYNEQFF. CDR3 coding DNA: TGTGCCAGCAGACTTATACCGGGACTAGCGGGAGGGAGCTCCTACAATGAGCAGTTCTTC.

This clonotype was counted ten times or more. The chain employs TRBV20-1 and TRBJ2-3; the match to TRBD2 covers 13 bases. The length of the CDR3 is 18 residues. Germline V lookup: CDR1 DFQATT, CDR2 SNEGSKA (reference sequence). V was pared by 0 bases and J by 7 bases, with 13 bases of the junction left unmatched. CDR3 amino acids: CSARDKGLAGTWMNTQYF. Here the CDR3 DNA reads TGCAGTGCTAGAGACAAGGGACTAGCGGGAACTTGGATGAATACGCAGTATTTT.

In nucleotides, the CDR3 is TGTGCCAGCAGTCCTACTGGACAGGGGAGGAACTATGGCTACACCTTC. This sequence encodes CASSPTGQGRNYGYTF. V and J are TRBV3-1 and TRBJ1-2, with TRBD1 identical over 9 bases. Unmatched junction bases numbered 10, after V lost 6 bases and J lost 2 bases. The CDR3 contains 16 residues. Germline V gene data show CDR1 as LGHDT and CDR2 as YNNKEL (reference sequence).

This clonotype was detected many times. The V and J genes are TRBV5-1 and TRBJ2-1; 8 bases are shared with TRBD2. The germline CDR1 and CDR2 sequences are SGHRS and YFSETQ. Trimming removed 0 bases from V and 7 bases from J; junction bases left unmatched: 6. CDR3 length equals 15 residues. CDR3 in amino acids: CASSLAPAGENEQFF. The DNA for the CDR3 is TGCGCCAGCAGCTTGGCTCCAGCGGGAGAAAATGAGCAGTTCTTC.

This clonotype was picked up many times. The rearrangement links TRBV5-1 to TRBJ2-2, with 7 positions matching TRBD1. This CDR3 spans 14 amino acids. CDR1 SGHRS and CDR2 YFSETQ come from the germline V gene. The junction had 4 bases not matched to a gene; V was cut back by 5 bases and J by 3 bases. This chain's CDR3 is CASSTGTDTGELFF. The CDR3 region has the DNA TGCGCCAGCAGTACCGGGACAGACACCGGGGAGCTGTTTTTT.

Worth noting for this clonotype: Its ends do not fully match the called genes, so a read error is possible. The rearrangement uses TRBV10-3 and TRBJ2-1; 7 nucleotides align to TRBD2. The CDR3 loop spans 12 amino acids. The germline CDR1 and CDR2 sequences are ENHRY and SYGVKD. As DNA, the CDR3 is TGCGCCATCAGTCCAGCGGGGAATGAGCAGTTCTTC. It translates to CAISPAGNEQFF.

This clonotype was observed at least ten times. This chain joins TRBV5-4 and TRBJ2-7, with a possible D match to TRBD1 (6 bases). CDR3 length: 13 amino acids. Deletions cut 4 bases from V and 3 bases from J, with 11 bases between. In germline, CDR1 is SGHNT, CDR2 YYREEE (reference sequence). In DNA, the CDR3 is TGTGCCAGCAGCGTGGACAGTTTCTACGAGCAGTACTTC. Protein: CASSVDSFYEQYF.

V gene TRBV9 combines with J gene TRBJ1-6, with 9 bases fitting TRBD1. The CDR3 runs to 16 residues. The germline CDR1 and CDR2 sequences are SGDLS and YYNGEE. With V trimmed by 4 bases and J by 10 bases, 12 bases remained unmatched. The CDR3 region is CASSSTGGAGGSPLHF. DNA of the CDR3: TGTGCCAGCAGCTCCACAGGGGGCGCGGGCGGCTCACCCCTCCACTTT.

This clonotype was observed a handful of times. V usage is TRBV27 and J usage is TRBJ2-3; D is tentatively TRBD1 or TRBD2 (6 bases each). The CDR3 covers 16 residues. V was shortened by 6 bases and J by 0 bases, with 16 bases between the two germline ends. The germline CDR1 and CDR2 sequences are MNHEY and SMNVEV (reference sequence). The CDR3 reads CASSTWGASSTDTQYF. The CDR3, as DNA: TGTGCCAGCAGCACCTGGGGGGCCTCTAGCACAGATACGCAGTATTTT.

This clonotype was seen ten or more times. The V gene is TRBV20-1, the J gene TRBJ1-5; D remains unclear. The germline V and J ends were trimmed by 3 bases and 0 bases, with 15 bases remaining between them. Per the germline V gene, CDR1 is DFQATT and CDR2 is SNEGSKA (reference sequence). This CDR3 is built from 16 residues. The CDR3 DNA reads as TGCAGTGCTAGGCGAGCGGACGGAGATAGCAATCAGCCCCAGCATTTT. Protein: CSARRADGDSNQPQHF.

This clonotype has a count of ten or more. The chain joins TRBV4-2 to TRBJ1-3; 9 nucleotides match TRBD1. Germline V gene sequence: CDR1 LGHNA, CDR2 YNFKEQ. The CDR3 is made up of 16 amino acids. Trimming took 3 bases from V and 5 from J; bases not matched to a gene: 8. The CDR3 DNA follows: TGTGCCAGCAGCCACTTTGGACAGGGGACAAGAAACACCATATATTTT. Residues: CASSHFGQGTRNTIYF.

There are many counts of this clonotype. This chain's CDR3 is CASSPGQGNSPLHF. DNA of the CDR3: TGTGCCAGCAGCCCGGGACAGGGGAATTCACCCCTCCACTTT. The V call is TRBV6-1, the J call TRBJ1-6, with 10 bases fitting TRBD1. Germline CDR1 is MNHNS and CDR2 is SASEGT. This CDR3 region has 14 residues. J lost 7 bases, V lost 6 bases, and 3 bases had no gene match.

This clonotype has a count of ten or more. The rearrangement uses TRBV3-1 and TRBJ1-2; 7 bases line up with TRBD1. The germline V gene encodes CDR1 LGHDT and CDR2 YNNKEL (reference sequence). Germline trimming cut 5 bases from V and 4 bases from J; bases unmatched to any gene: 4. The CDR3 totals 13 residues. CDR3 nucleotide sequence: TGTGCCAGCAGCACACCAGGGGGCTATGGCTACACCTTC. Its translation: CASSTPGGYGYTF. The full variable domain, with the rest looked up from reference TRBV3-1 and TRBJ1-2, is DTAVSQTPKYLVTQMGNDKSIKCEQNLGHDTMYWYKQDSKKFLKIMFSYNNKELIINETVPNRFSPKSPDKAHLNLHINSLELGDSAVYFCASSTPGGYGYTFGSGTRLTVV.

This clonotype has a handful of counts. Given a much more abundant clone one base away, this may be a read error. J is TRBJ2-3 and V is TRBV4-3, with D possibly TRBD2 on 6 matching bases. The CDR3 is 15 amino acids. Trimming shortened V by 3 bases and J by 14 bases, and 24 bases separated the two germline ends. The germline V gene has CDR1 LGHNA and CDR2 YSLEER. CDR3 in DNA: TGCGCCAGCAGCCAGGATCGTTCCGGGAGTTTGCCTACGTATTTT. It yields the protein CASSQDRSGSLPTYF.

This clonotype occurred many times. This sequence joins TRBV6-1 and TRBJ2-1, with D maybe TRBD2 (6 bases). V shed 0 bases and J shed 4 bases, with 13 bases lying between them. Germline V gene lookup returns CDR1 MNHNS and CDR2 SASEGT. The length of the CDR3 is 16 residues. CDR3 in DNA: TGTGCCAGCAGTGAAGCGATCGGGACTCGTTACAATGAGCAGTTCTTC. It specifies CASSEAIGTRYNEQFF.

There are many counts of this clonotype. CDR3 loop: CASSQSSGVTQYF. CDR3 DNA sequence: TGCGCCAGCAGCCAAAGTAGTGGCGTTACGCAGTATTTT. The chain combines TRBV4-1 with TRBJ2-3, with D uncertain. The germline V gene has CDR1 MGHRA and CDR2 YSYEKL. The CDR3 runs 13 residues. V was cut by 2 bases and J by 8 bases, with 11 bases left in between.